The 21 T cell receptor beta chains below all came from one sample that was sequenced in a study of cytomegalovirus exposure and HLA in healthy donors (dated by TCRdb to about 2017). Library generation was performed with the immunoSEQ multiplex PCR assay. TCRdb provides this immuneACCESS table in a form limited to in-frame rearrangements. Some clones are lacking; in checked studies, under half of them reflect an unresolved V gene, and why the rest are absent is not known. The sample contains some 180,000 clones, approximately 89% of them found a single time. The ten largest clonotypes hold roughly 6.6% of the sample. Input material: PBMCs. The receptors were sampled from a man aged 25 to 40 in good health and CMV-seropositive.

J is TRBJ2-5 and V is TRBV9, with D perhaps TRBD1 (5 bases). The CDR3 is made up of 14 amino acids. Per the germline V gene, CDR1 is SGDLS and CDR2 is YYNGEE. V gave up 0 bases and J gave up 2 bases, with 8 bases separating them. The CDR3 protein is CASSVAQEQETQYF. DNA for the CDR3: TGTGCCAGCAGCGTAGCACAGGAGCAAGAGACCCAGTACTTC.

This clone came up many times. The V gene is TRBV6-5, the J gene TRBJ2-7; D unresolved. The V and J ends lost 5 bases and 9 bases respectively, with 14 bases between them. CDR3 size: 12 residues. The germline V gene encodes CDR1 MNHEY and CDR2 SVGAGI. CDR3 in amino acids: CASSQIGARQYF. In DNA, the CDR3 is TGTGCCAGCAGTCAAATCGGTGCCAGGCAGTACTTC.

The J gene is TRBJ2-3, the V gene TRBV20-1, with unresolved D. V was pared by 6 bases and J by 5 bases, with 9 bases between. This CDR3 has 11 amino acids. The germline V gene encodes CDR1 DFQATT and CDR2 SNEGSKA (reference sequence). In nucleotides, the CDR3 is TGCAGTGCGTTAGTTTTAGATACGCAGTATTTT. Encoded protein: CSALVLDTQYF.

The chain employs TRBV29-1 and TRBJ1-2, with D perhaps matching TRBD1 (5 bases). The V end was cut by 7 bases, the J end by 7 bases, with 19 bases between. CDR1 and CDR2 from the germline V gene are SQVTM and ANQGSEA. The length of the CDR3 is 13 residues. CDR3 protein: CSASPQGSLGYTF. The CDR3 nucleotides are TGCAGCGCATCACCCCAGGGTTCGCTTGGCTACACCTTC.

CDR3 DNA: TGTGCCAGCAGAACGGGACTTACCTACGAGCAGTACTTC. Its translation: CASRTGLTYEQYF. This chain connects TRBV28 to TRBJ2-7; tentative D call: TRBD2 (6 bases). V shed 6 bases and J shed 2 bases, with 11 bases lying between them. This CDR3 spans 13 amino acids. Germline V gene lookup returns CDR1 MDHEN and CDR2 SYDVKM.

This chain uses TRBV6-1 with TRBJ2-2; possibly TRBD1 or TRBD2 for D (5 bases each). The germline gives CDR1 MNHNS, CDR2 SASEGT. The CDR3 consists of 14 residues. V lost 7 bases and J lost 4, with 13 bases in between. The CDR3 region has the DNA TGTGCCAGCATACAGGAACGGGGCACCGGGGAGCTGTTTTTT. Protein: CASIQERGTGELFF.

The chain has TRBV30 and TRBJ1-4; D is undetermined. V dropped 3 bases and J dropped 0 bases, with 8 bases sitting between them. Germline loops: CDR1 GTSNPN, CDR2 SVGIG (reference sequence). The CDR3 consists of 14 residues. This chain's CDR3 is CAWSRGSTNEKLFF. CDR3 nucleotides: TGTGCCTGGAGCCGTGGGTCAACTAATGAAAAACTGTTTTTT.

This clone has only a few counts. This chain uses TRBV27 with TRBJ2-7, with TRBD1 matching over 9 bases. CDR3 length: 15 amino acids. Germline CDR1 reads MNHEY; CDR2 reads SMNVEV (reference sequence). V trimming: 0 bases; J trimming: 2 bases; junction bases outside the gene matches: 2. The CDR3 spells CASSLSWDRAYEQYF. CDR3 DNA sequence: TGTGCCAGCAGTTTATCGTGGGACAGGGCCTACGAGCAGTACTTC.

This clone was picked up many times. The rearrangement links TRBV5-1 to TRBJ1-2; 8 bases map to TRBD1. The CDR3 extends over 14 amino acids. V lost 2 bases and J lost 4; bases outside the gene matches: 4. The germline gives CDR1 SGHRS, CDR2 YFSETQ. The CDR3 DNA reads as TGCGCCAGCAGCTTACAGGGGGGCCGCTATGGCTACACCTTC. Its protein product is CASSLQGGRYGYTF.

This chain links TRBV4-1 with TRBJ1-6; 9 bases match TRBD1. Germline loops: CDR1 MGHRA, CDR2 YSYEKL. The CDR3 totals 14 residues. J gave up 9 bases and V 4 bases, and 4 bases lay outside the gene matches. In DNA form, the CDR3 reads TGCGCCAGCAGCCTACAGGGGGCTGGTTCACCCCTCCACTTT. This sequence encodes CASSLQGAGSPLHF.

V gene TRBV5-1 combines with J gene TRBJ1-2; the match to TRBD1 covers 10 bases. Trimming cost V 6 bases and J 3 bases; bases outside gene matches: 8. Germline CDR1 is SGHRS and CDR2 is YFSETQ. CDR3 length equals 15 residues. The CDR3, as DNA: TGCGCCAGCAAAAAAGACAGGGGGCGCGACTATGGCTACACCTTC. The encoded protein is CASKKDRGRDYGYTF.

V and J are TRBV7-2 and TRBJ2-5, with D possibly matching TRBD1 (5 bases). The germline V and J ends were trimmed by 5 bases and 2 bases, with 12 bases remaining between them. CDR1 is SGHTA, CDR2 FQGNSA, per germline. This CDR3 has 14 residues. CDR3 bases: TGTGCCAGCAGCCCCGCCACAGGACAAGAGACCCAGTACTTC. Protein: CASSPATGQETQYF.

V is TRBV19 and J is TRBJ1-2, with TRBD1 as a possible D gene (5 bases). Germline V CDR1 and CDR2: LNHDA, SQIVND (reference sequence). The CDR3 runs to 13 residues. Between the trimmed V and J ends, which lost 6 bases and 0 bases, there was a span of 8 bases. In DNA form, the CDR3 reads TGTGCCAGTAGGACGGGGGCTAACTATGGCTACACCTTC. Its translation is CASRTGANYGYTF.

The V gene is TRBV28, the J gene TRBJ2-7; no clear D gene. Per the germline V gene, CDR1 is MDHEN and CDR2 is SYDVKM. CDR3 length: 12 amino acids. V was pared by 8 bases and J by 7 bases, with 15 bases between. This CDR3 is CASQSAGFEQYF. DNA of the CDR3: TGTGCCAGCCAGTCAGCCGGGTTTGAGCAGTACTTC.

The chain combines TRBV30 with TRBJ1-5; D remains ambiguous. V shed 5 bases and J shed 0 bases, with 8 bases lying between them. The CDR3 length is 13 residues. CDR1 is GTSNPN and CDR2 is SVGIG in the germline V gene (reference sequence). The CDR3 DNA sequence: TGTGCCTGGGCTTCACATAGCAATCAGCCCCAGCATTTT. Amino acid sequence: CAWASHSNQPQHF.

The chain employs TRBV4-1 and TRBJ1-1; D unclear. The CDR3 loop spans 14 amino acids. Germline assignment: CDR1 MGHRA and CDR2 YSYEKL. Trimming removed 4 bases at V and 1 base at J, with 10 bases between. CDR3 in amino acids: CASSRPPPNTEAFF. The CDR3 DNA sequence: TGCGCCAGCAGCCGACCACCCCCGAACACTGAAGCTTTCTTT.

This sequence joins TRBV5-6 and TRBJ1-3, with D perhaps TRBD1 (5 bases). V was clipped by 6 bases and J by 8 bases, with 15 bases between them. Germline V lookup: CDR1 SGHDT, CDR2 YYEEEE. The CDR3 length is 13 residues. CDR3 in amino acids: CASTPDGADTIYF. In nucleotides, the CDR3 is TGTGCCAGCACCCCGGATGGGGCGGACACCATATATTTT.

The CDR3 DNA sequence: TGTGACCGAAAGGAAAGAGATACTCGGGGGAATCAGCCCCAGCATTTT. Its protein is CDRKERDTRGNQPQHF. The chain has TRBV27 and TRBJ1-5, with D possibly being TRBD1 (5 bases). This CDR3 has 16 residues. Per the germline V gene, CDR1 is MNHEY and CDR2 is SMNVEV (reference sequence).

V is TRBV11-1 and J is TRBJ2-7; 7 bases fit TRBD2. Germline V gives CDR1 SGHAT, CDR2 FQDESV (reference sequence). The CDR3 extends over 16 amino acids. V lost 5 bases to trimming and J lost 2 bases; unmatched junction nucleotides: 12. The CDR3 coding sequence is TGTGCCAGCAGCCCCCGGAGCGGGGAGGTAGCCTACGAGCAGTACTTC. This encodes CASSPRSGEVAYEQYF.

The chain links TRBV11-2 to TRBJ2-4; 7 nucleotides match TRBD1. The CDR3 totals 14 residues. Germline CDR1 reads SGHAT; CDR2 reads FQNNGV. V lost 1 base to trimming and J lost 6 bases; unmatched junction nucleotides: 3. Here the CDR3 DNA reads TGTGCCAGCAGCTTAGGCCCAGGGGGAAACATTCAGTACTTC. As protein: CASSLGPGGNIQYF.

The chain joins TRBV2 to TRBJ1-3; TRBD1 might be the D (6 bases). With 2 bases removed from V and 4 bases from J, the gap between germline ends came to 15 bases. The CDR3 is made up of 16 amino acids. Per the germline V gene, CDR1 is SNHLY and CDR2 is FYNNEI. DNA of the CDR3: TGTGCCAGCAGTGAATTCTGGGGGGCGAGAGGAAACACCATATATTTT. Translated, it gives CASSEFWGARGNTIYF.